The text below deals with one TCR beta chain. This sample was taken from a study of T cells in Graves' hyperthyroidism and ophthalmopathy. Active moderate-to-severe ophthalmopathy, Clinical Activity Score at least 3, NOSPECS at least 4, under 3 months' duration. TCR beta CDR3 regions were amplified from RNA transcripts. An initial round of RT-PCR targeting the TCR CDR3 relied on the HTBI primer set. TCRdb reanalysed the multiplex PCR reads using MiXCR and keeps one entry per CDR3 protein. The data contain about 270,000 distinct CDR3 sequences, about 20% of them singletons. Per the germline V gene, CDR1 is SGHAT and CDR2 is FQNNGV. The V and J ends lost 1 base and 5 bases respectively, with 10 bases between them. This CDR3 has 14 residues.

The sequencing input was blood. The chain uses TRBV11-2 and TRBJ2-3; weak D call: TRBD2 (5 bases). This receptor was taken from a young man with Graves' ophthalmopathy. The CDR3 nucleotides read TGTGCCAGCAGCTTAGTAGTGGGGAGAGATACGCAGTATTTT. Amino acids: CASSLVVGRDTQYF.